The T cell receptor beta chain described here comes from a study of cytomegalovirus exposure and HLA in healthy donors. The PCR had 60 Vbeta and 13 Jbeta primers. Sequencing was performed with immunoSEQ multiplex PCR; in TCRdb, only in-frame clones are kept and a portion is missing. The sample consists of about 200,000 clones, approximately 85% of them appearing once. With regard to this clone: The antigen is not known.

The CDR3 totals 13 residues. Germline V gene sequence: CDR1 SGHDT, CDR2 YYEEEE. Trimming left V 0 bases short and J 8 bases short, with 8 bases between. Findings and caveats of the study: Later analysis demonstrated an association between a missense DCLRE1C variant and TCR beta V- and J-gene trimming. Some TCR beta chains (over 150 of them) were listed as cytomegalovirus-associated. Researchers reported from a later analysis that most CMV-associated TCR beta chains appeared HLA-restricted. Researchers reported in a later analysis that common viral pathogens appeared linked to several top clusters.

The sequence came from a girl aged 5-17 years in good health and CMV-seropositive. The gene calls are TRBV5-6 and TRBJ1-4; D is unclear. Material for sequencing was PBMCs. CDR3 nucleotide sequence: TGTGCCAGCAGCTTGGGCGGTTCCGAAAAACTGTTTTTT. It codes for CASSLGGSEKLFF.